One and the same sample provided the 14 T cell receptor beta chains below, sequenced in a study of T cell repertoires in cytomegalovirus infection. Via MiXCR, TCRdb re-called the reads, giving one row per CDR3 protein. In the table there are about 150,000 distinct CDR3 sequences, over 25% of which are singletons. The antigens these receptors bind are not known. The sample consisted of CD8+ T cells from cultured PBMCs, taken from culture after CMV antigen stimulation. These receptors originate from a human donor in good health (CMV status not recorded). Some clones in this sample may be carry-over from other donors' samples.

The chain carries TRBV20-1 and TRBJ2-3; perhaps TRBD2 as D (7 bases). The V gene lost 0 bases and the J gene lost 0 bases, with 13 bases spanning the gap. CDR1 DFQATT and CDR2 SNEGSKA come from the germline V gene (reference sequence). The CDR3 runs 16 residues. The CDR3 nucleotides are TGCAGTGCTAGAGATCTGGGGGGGCCTAGCACAGATACGCAGTATTTT. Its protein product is CSARDLGGPSTDTQYF.

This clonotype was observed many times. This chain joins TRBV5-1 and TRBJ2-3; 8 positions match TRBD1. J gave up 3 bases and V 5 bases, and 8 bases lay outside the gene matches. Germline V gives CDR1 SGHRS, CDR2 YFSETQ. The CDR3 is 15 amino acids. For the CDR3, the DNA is TGCGCCAGCAGTCGGCTACAGGGGGAAACAGATACGCAGTATTTT. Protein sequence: CASSRLQGETDTQYF. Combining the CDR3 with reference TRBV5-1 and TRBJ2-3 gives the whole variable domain KAGVTQTPRYLIKTRGQQVTLSCSPISGHRSVSWYQQTPGQGLQFLFEYFSETQRNKGNFPGRFSGRQFSNSRSEMNVSTLELGDSALYLCASSRLQGETDTQYFGPGTRLTVL.

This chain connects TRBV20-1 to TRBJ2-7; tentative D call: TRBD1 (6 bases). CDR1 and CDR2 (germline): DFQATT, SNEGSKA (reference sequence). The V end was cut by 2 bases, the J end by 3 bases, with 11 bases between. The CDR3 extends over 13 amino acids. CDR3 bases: TGCAGTGCTAGATGGATAGGGGGCTACGAGCAGTACTTC. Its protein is CSARWIGGYEQYF.

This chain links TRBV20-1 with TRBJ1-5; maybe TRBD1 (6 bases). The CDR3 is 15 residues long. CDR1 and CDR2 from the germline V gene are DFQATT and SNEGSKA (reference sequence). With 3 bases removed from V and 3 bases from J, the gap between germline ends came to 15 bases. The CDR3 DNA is TGCAGTGCTAGGCTAAGGGGGGGCTCCAATCAGCCCCAGCATTTT. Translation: CSARLRGGSNQPQHF.

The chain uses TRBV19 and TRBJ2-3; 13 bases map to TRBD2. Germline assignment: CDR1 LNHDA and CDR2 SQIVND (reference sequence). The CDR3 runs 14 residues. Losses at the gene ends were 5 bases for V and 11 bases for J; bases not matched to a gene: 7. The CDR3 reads CASSPGTSGALQYF. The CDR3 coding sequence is TGTGCCAGTAGTCCGGGGACTAGCGGGGCGCTGCAGTATTTT.

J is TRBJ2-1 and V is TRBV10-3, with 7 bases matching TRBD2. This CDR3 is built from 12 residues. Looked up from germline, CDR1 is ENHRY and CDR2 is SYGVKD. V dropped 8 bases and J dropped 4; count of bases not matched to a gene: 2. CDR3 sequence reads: CAIFSGYNEQFF. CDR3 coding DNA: TGTGCCATCTTTAGCGGGTACAATGAGCAGTTCTTC.

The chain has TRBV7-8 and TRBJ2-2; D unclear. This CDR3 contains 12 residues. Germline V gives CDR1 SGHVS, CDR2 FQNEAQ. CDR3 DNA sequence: TGTGCGCAGGAGATAAACACCGGGGAGCTGTTTTTT. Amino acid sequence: CAQEINTGELFF.

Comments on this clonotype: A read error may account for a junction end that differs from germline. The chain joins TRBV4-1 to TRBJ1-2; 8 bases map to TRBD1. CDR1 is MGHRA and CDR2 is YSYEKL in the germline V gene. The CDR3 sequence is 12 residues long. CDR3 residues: CASSQGQGGYTF. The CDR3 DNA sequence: TGTGCCAGCAGCCAAGGACAGGGTGGCTACACCTTC.

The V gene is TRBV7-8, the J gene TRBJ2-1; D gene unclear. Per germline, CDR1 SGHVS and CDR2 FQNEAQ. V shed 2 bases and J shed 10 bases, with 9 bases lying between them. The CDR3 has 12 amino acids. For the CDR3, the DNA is TGTGCCAGCAGCTTAACGCGAGAGGAGCAGTTCTTC. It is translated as CASSLTREEQFF.

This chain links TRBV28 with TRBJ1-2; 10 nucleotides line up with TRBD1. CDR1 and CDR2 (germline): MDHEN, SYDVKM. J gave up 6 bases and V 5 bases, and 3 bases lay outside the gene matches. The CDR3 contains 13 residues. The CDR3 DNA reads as TGTGCCAGCAGTCAAGGGACAGGGGATGGCTACACCTTC. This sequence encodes CASSQGTGDGYTF.

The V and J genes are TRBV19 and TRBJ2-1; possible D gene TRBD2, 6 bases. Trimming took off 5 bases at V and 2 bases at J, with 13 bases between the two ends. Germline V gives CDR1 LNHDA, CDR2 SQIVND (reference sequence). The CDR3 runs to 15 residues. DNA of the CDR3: TGTGCCAGTAGTCAACGACTAGATCCCTACAATGAGCAGTTCTTC. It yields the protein CASSQRLDPYNEQFF.

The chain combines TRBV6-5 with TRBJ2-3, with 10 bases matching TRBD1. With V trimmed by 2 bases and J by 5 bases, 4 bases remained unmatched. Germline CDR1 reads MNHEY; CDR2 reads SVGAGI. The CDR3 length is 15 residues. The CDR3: CASSYGRTGGDTQYF. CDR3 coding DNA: TGTGCCAGCAGTTACGGACGGACAGGGGGAGATACGCAGTATTTT.

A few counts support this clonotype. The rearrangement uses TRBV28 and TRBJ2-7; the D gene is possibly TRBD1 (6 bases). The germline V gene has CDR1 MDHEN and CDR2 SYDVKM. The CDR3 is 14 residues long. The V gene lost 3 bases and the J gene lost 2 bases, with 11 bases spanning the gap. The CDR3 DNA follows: TGTGCCAGCAGTTTTCAGGGGCCCACCTACGAGCAGTACTTC. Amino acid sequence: CASSFQGPTYEQYF.

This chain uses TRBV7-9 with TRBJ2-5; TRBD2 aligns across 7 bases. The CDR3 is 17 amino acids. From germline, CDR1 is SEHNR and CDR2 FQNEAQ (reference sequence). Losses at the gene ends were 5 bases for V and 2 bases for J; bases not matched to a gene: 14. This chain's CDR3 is CASSPWSGATVQETQYF. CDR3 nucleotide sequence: TGTGCCAGCAGCCCGTGGAGCGGGGCGACGGTTCAAGAGACCCAGTACTTC.